This TCR beta chain was captured in a study of beta chain features in type 1 diabetes. The authors reverse transcribed all of the isolated RNA, so sequencing captured expressed TCRB transcripts. The data were produced by immunoSEQ multiplex PCR, yet TCRdb's version contains in-frame clones alone and is incomplete. The sample includes 37,000 or so clones, 45% to 50% of them seen just once. Trimming took 4 bases from V and 0 from J, leaving 10 bases between them. CDR1 is SGHRS and CDR2 is YFSETQ in the germline V gene. CDR3 length: 14 amino acids. This chain links TRBV5-1 with TRBJ1-1; possible D gene TRBD1, 6 bases. This sequence originates from a woman aged 18-35 years in good health. Sequenced input: central memory CD4+ T cells from blood. The CDR3 region is CASSPGQMNTEAFF. The CDR3 region has the DNA TGCGCCAGCAGCCCCGGACAGATGAACACTGAAGCTTTCTTT.